One sample yielded the 4 T cell receptor beta chains listed below, sequenced in a study of vaccination and CD4 T cells after COVID-19 (dated by TCRdb to between 2021 and 2024). The method was PCR. For sequencing, an Illumina iSeq 100 was employed. TCR sequencing of DNA from cultured CD4+ T cells used the Oncomine TCR Beta short-read assay at the Johns Hopkins FTIC core. The public reads were run again by TCRdb, first through fastp at Q25 and then through MiXCR, and only productive beta chains were kept. For every CDR3 protein sequence, its rows merge into one entry that carries the most common genes and DNA. This sample comprises 20,000 to 25,000 distinct CDR3 sequences, 38% of them detected only once. The ten largest make up about 4.5% of the sample. These TCRs' antigens remain unknown. Reading the label with the study, this specimen's treatment or condition is: roughly ten-day PBMC culture with coronavirus spike peptide pools or control peptides (ViraFEST assay).

Here the sequenced sample was CD4+ T cells from blood, cultured in vitro, taken before SARS-CoV-2 vaccination. The receptors come from a human donor who had recovered from COVID-19.

The chain is built from TRBV7-6 and TRBJ1-2; 7 bases are shared with TRBD1. This CDR3 is 14 amino acids long. Trimming cost V 5 bases and J 7 bases; bases outside gene matches: 10. The V gene's germline CDR1 is SGHVS and CDR2 FNYEAQ. The CDR3 spells CASSGGDSYSGYTF. CDR3 DNA sequence: TGTGCCAGCAGCGGGGGGGACAGTTATAGTGGCTACACCTTC.

The chain links TRBV28 to TRBJ1-4, with D hard to call. The CDR3 contains 15 residues. V shed 5 bases and J shed 8 bases, with 18 bases lying between them. Germline V gives CDR1 MDHEN, CDR2 SYDVKM. The CDR3 protein is CASSPPVGRLEKLFF. The CDR3 DNA sequence: TGTGCCAGCAGTCCTCCGGTTGGGCGGTTGGAAAAACTGTTTTTT.

The J gene is TRBJ2-5, the V gene TRBV6-5; weak D call: TRBD2 (6 bases). From germline, CDR1 is MNHEY and CDR2 SVGAGI. CDR3 size: 14 residues. Deletions cut 3 bases from V and 5 bases from J, with 13 bases between. Written as DNA, the CDR3 is TGTGCCAGCAGTTATTCCGGGGCGGGGGAGACCCAGTACTTC. This sequence encodes CASSYSGAGETQYF.

This rearrangement joins TRBV6-1 to TRBJ2-7, with a possible D match to TRBD2 (5 bases). CDR1 MNHNS and CDR2 SASEGT come from the germline V gene. CDR3 length: 15 amino acids. V gave up 4 bases and J gave up 0 bases, with 13 bases separating them. Here the CDR3 reads CASSATPGSSYEQYF. The CDR3 DNA follows: TGTGCCAGCAGTGCGACTCCTGGGAGCTCCTACGAGCAGTACTTC.